This T cell receptor beta chain was captured by sequencing in a study of early T cells in non-severe SARS-CoV-2 infection. Study at large: Unpaired chains resulted from sequencing bulk RNA of unsorted whole blood.

This clonotype was detected a few times. Antigen: not known. V lost 7 bases, J lost 0 bases, and 28 bases lay in between. Germline V CDR1 and CDR2: MNHEY, SVGEGT. The CDR3 runs to 19 residues. Unique molecular identifiers were attached to individual cDNA molecules. TCRdb passed the 5' RACE reads through MiXCR, listing each CDR3 protein once. The repertoire consists of roughly 50,000 distinct CDR3 sequences, with around 8% occurring once and the leading ten covering more than 9%. Study results and caveats: Anti-spike CD8 responses were favored in VDJdb matching, and private and CD4 specificities were missed.

The chain has TRBV6-2 or TRBV6-3 and TRBJ2-7; D could derive from TRBD1 or TRBD2 (5 bases each). This TCR came from an adult who was a healthcare worker with PCR-confirmed SARS-CoV-2 infection or an uninfected control (not recorded which). The sample was whole blood, taken at baseline. The CDR3 DNA sequence: TGTGCCAGCACCCTTAGGATGGGCGAATACGGGACGTCCTCCTACGAGCAGTACTTC. This sequence encodes CASTLRMGEYGTSSYEQYF.